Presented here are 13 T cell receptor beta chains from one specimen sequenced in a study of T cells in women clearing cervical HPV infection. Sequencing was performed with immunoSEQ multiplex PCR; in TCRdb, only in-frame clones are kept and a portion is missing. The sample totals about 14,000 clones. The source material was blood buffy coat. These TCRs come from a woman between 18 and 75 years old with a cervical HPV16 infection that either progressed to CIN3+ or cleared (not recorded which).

The sequenced CDR3 bases are TGTGCCAGCAGCCGGGACAGTTACACTGAA. Translating it yields CASSRDSYTE. The full CDR3 reads CASSRDSYTEAFF. This sequence joins TRBV28 and TRBJ1-1, with 7 nucleotides matching TRBD1. The read ends 3 residues shy of where the CDR3 ends; the end is completed using the germline J gene. There are 13 residues in the CDR3. In germline, CDR1 is MDHEN, CDR2 SYDVKM. The ends lost 6 bases at V and 3 bases at J; junction bases unmatched: 4.

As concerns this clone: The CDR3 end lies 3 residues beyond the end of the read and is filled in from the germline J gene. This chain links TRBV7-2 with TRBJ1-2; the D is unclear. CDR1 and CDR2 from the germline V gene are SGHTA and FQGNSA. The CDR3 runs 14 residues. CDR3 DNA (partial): TGTGCCAGCAGCTTTGCACAGCTCTCCTACGAC. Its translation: CASSFAQLSYD. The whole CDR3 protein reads CASSFAQLSYDYTF.

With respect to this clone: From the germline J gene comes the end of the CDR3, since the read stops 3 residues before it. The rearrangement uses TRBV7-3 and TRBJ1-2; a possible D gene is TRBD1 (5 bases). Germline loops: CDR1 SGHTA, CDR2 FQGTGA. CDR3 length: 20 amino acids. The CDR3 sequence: CASSLRGTSGRVRSYNDYTF. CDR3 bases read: TGTGCCAGCAGCTTAAGGGGGACTAGCGGGAGGGTTCGCTCCTACAATGAC.

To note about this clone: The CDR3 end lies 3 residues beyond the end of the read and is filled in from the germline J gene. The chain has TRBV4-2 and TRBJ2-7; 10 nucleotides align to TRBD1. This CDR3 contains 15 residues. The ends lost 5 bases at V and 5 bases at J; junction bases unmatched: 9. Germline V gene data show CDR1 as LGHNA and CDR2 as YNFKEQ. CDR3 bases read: TGTGCCAGCAGCAAAAGGGACAGGGGTGGGCACGAG. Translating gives CASSKRDRGGHE. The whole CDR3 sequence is CASSKRDRGGHEQYF.

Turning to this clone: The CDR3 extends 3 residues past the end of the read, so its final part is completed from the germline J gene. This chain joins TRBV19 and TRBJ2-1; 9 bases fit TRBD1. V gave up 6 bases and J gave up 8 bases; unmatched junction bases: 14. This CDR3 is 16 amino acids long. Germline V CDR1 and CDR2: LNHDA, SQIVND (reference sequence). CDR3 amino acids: CASSSTGTGYGYEQFF. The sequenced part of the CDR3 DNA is TGTGCCAGTAGCTCGACAGGGACAGGGTATGGCTATGAG.

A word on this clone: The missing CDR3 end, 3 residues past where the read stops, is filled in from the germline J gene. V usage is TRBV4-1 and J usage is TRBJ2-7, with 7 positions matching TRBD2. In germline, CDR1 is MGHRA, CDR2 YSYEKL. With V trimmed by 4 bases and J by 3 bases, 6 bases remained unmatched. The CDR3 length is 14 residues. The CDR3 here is CASSRSGVIYEQYF. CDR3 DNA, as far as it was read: TGCGCCAGCAGCCGGAGCGGGGTTATCTACGAG.

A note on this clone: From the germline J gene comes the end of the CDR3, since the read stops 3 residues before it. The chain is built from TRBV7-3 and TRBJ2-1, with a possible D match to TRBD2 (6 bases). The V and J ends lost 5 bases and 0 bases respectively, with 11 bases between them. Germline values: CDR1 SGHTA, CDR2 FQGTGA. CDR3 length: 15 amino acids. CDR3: CASSPSGRSYNEQFF. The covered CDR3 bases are TGTGCCAGCAGCCCGAGCGGGCGCTCCTACAATGAG.

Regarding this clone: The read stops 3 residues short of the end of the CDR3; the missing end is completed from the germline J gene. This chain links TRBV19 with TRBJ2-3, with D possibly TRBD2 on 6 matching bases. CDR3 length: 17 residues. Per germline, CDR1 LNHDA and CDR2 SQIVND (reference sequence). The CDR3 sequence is CASSLSGVGGSNQPQYF. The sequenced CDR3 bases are TGTGCCAGTAGTCTCTCAGGTGTTGGGGGGAGCAATCAGCCG.

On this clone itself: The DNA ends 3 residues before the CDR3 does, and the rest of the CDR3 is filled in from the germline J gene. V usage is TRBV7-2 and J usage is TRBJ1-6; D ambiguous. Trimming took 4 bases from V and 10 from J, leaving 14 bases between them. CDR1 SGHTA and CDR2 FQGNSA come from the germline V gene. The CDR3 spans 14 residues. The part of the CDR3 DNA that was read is TGTGCCAGCAGCTCTAACGGGGTAGACTCACCC. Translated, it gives CASSSNGVDSP. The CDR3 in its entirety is CASSSNGVDSPLHF.

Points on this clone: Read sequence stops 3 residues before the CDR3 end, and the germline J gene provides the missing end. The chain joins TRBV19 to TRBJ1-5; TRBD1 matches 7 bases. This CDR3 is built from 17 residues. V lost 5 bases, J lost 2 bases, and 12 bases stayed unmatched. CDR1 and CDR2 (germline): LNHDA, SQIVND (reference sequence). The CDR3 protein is CASSRGFNRGGNQPQHF. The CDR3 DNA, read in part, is TGTGCCAGTAGTCGGGGGTTTAACAGGGGTGGCAATCAGCCC.

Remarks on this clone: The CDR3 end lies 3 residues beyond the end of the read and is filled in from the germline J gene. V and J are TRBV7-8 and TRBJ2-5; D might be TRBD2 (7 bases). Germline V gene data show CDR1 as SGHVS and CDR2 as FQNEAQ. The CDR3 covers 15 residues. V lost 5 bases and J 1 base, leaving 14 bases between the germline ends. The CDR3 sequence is CASSHGRGTQETQYF. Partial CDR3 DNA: TGTGCCAGCAGCCATGGGAGGGGGACCCAAGAGACC.

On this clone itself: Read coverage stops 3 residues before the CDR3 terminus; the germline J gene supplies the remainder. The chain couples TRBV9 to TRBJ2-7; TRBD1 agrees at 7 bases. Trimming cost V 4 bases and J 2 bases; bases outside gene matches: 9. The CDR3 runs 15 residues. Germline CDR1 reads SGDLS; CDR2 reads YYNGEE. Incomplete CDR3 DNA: TGTGCCAGCAGCCCCCCGACAGGGTATGCCTACGAG. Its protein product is CASSPPTGYAYE. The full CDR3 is CASSPPTGYAYEQYF. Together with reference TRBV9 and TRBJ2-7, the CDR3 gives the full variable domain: DSGVTQTPKHLITATGQRVTLRCSPRSGDLSVYWYQQSLDQGLQFLIQYYNGEERAKGNILERFSAQQFPDLHSELNLSSLELGDSALYFCASSPPTGYAYEQYFGPGTRLTVT.

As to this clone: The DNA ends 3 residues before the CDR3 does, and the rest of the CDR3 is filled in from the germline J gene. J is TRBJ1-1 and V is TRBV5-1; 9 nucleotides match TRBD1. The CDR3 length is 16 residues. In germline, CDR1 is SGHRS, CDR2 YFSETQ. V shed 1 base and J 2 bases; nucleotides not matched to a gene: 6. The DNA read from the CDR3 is TGCGCCAGCAGCTTGTCCGGACAGGGGTTCAACACTGAA. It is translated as CASSLSGQGFNTE. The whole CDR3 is CASSLSGQGFNTEAFF.